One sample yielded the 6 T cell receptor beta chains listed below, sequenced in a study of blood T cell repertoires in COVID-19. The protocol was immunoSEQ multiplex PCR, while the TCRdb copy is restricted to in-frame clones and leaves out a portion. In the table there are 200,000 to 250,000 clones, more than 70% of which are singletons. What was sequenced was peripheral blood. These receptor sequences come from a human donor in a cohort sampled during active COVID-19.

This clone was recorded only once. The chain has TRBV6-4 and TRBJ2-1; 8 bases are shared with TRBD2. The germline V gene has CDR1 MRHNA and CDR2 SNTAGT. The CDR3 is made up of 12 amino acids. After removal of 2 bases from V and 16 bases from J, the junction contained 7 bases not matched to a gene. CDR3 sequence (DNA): TGTGCCAGCAGTGACCTCGGGACTAGGGTTTTCTTC. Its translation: CASSDLGTRVFF.

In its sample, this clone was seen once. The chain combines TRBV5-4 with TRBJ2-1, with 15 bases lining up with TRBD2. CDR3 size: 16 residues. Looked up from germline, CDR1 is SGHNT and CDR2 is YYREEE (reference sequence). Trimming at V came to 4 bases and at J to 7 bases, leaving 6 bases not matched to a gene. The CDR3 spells CASSPRTSGGVNEQFF. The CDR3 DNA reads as TGTGCCAGCAGCCCTAGGACTAGCGGGGGGGTGAATGAGCAGTTCTTC.

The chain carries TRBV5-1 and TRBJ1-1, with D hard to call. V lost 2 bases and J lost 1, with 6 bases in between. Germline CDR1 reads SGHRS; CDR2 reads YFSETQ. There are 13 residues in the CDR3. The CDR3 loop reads CASSFGENTEAFF. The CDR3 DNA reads TGCGCCAGCAGCTTCGGGGAGAACACTGAAGCTTTCTTT. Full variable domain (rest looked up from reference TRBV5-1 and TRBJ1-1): KAGVTQTPRYLIKTRGQQVTLSCSPISGHRSVSWYQQTPGQGLQFLFEYFSETQRNKGNFPGRFSGRQFSNSRSEMNVSTLELGDSALYLCASSFGENTEAFFGQGTRLTVV.

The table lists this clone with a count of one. Here the CDR3 DNA reads TGCAGCGGCGAACCCAGCTGGGGCAGGCCCGGGGAGCTGTTTTTT. Translation: CSGEPSWGRPGELFF. The V call is TRBV29-1, the J call TRBJ2-2; possibly TRBD1 for D (5 bases). Germline values: CDR1 SQVTM, CDR2 ANQGSEA. This CDR3 is built from 15 residues. V was shortened by 7 bases and J by 6 bases, with 21 bases between the two germline ends.

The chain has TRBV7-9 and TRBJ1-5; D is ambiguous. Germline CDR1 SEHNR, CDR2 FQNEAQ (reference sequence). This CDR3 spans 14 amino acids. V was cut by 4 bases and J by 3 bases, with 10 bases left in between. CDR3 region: CASSSLGPNQPQHF. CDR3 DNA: TGTGCCAGCAGCTCCCTTGGGCCCAATCAGCCCCAGCATTTT.

Here the CDR3 reads CASSPNQDEQYF. The DNA of the CDR3 is TGTGCCAGCTCACCAAACCAGGACGAGCAGTACTTC. This chain links TRBV18 with TRBJ2-7; D not certain. The CDR3 runs 12 residues. The germline CDR1 and CDR2 sequences are KGHSH and LQKENI. The germline V and J ends were trimmed by 2 bases and 5 bases, with 7 bases remaining between them. Full variable domain (missing parts from reference TRBV18 and TRBJ2-7): NAGVMQNPRHLVRRRGQEARLRCSPMKGHSHVYWYRQLPEEGLKFMVYLQKENIIDESGMPKERFSAEFPKEGPSILRIQQVVRGDSAAYFCASSPNQDEQYFGPGTRLTVT.